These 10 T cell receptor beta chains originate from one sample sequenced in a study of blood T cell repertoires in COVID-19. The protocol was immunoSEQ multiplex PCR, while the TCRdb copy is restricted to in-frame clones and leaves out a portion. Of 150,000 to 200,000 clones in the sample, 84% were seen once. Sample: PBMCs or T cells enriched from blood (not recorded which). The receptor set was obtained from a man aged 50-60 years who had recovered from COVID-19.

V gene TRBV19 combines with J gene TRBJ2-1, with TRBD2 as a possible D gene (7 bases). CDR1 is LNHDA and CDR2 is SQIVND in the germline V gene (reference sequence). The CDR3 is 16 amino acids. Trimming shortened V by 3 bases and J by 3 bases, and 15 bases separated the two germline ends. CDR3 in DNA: TGTGCCAGTAGTATCCGTTGGGGGGGCGACTACAATGAGCAGTTCTTC. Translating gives CASSIRWGGDYNEQFF.

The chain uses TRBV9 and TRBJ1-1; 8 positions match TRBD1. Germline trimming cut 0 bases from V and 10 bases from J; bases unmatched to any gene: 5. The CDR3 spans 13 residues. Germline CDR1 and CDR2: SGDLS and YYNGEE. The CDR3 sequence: CASSVAPTGGAFF. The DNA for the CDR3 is TGTGCCAGCAGCGTAGCCCCTACAGGGGGAGCTTTCTTT.

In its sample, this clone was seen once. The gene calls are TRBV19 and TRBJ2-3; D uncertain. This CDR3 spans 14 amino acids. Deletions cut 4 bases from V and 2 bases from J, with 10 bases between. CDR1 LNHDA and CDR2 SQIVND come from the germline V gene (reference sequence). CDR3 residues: CASSTQVYTDTQYF. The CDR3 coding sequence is TGTGCCAGTAGTACCCAGGTTTACACAGATACGCAGTATTTT.

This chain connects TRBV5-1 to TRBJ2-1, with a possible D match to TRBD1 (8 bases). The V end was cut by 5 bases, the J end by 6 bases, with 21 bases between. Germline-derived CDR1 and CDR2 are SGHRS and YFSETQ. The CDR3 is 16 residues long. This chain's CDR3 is CASRSGTGEPFNEQFF. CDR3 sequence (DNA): TGCGCCAGCAGAAGCGGGACAGGAGAACCCTTCAATGAGCAGTTCTTC.

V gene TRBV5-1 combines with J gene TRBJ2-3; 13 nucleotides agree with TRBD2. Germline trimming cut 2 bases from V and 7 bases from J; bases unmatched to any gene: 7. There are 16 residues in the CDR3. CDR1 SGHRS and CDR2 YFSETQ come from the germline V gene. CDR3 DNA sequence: TGCGCCAGCAGCTTTGCCGCGACTAGCGGGGGGAATACGCAGTATTTT. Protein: CASSFAATSGGNTQYF.

CDR3: CASSSFGNTIYF. CDR3 coding DNA: TGTGCCAGCAGCTCCTTCGGGAACACCATATATTTT. The chain has TRBV5-4 and TRBJ1-3; D is uncertain. V was pared by 3 bases and J by 7 bases, with 8 bases between. The germline gives CDR1 SGHNT, CDR2 YYREEE (reference sequence). This CDR3 has 12 amino acids.

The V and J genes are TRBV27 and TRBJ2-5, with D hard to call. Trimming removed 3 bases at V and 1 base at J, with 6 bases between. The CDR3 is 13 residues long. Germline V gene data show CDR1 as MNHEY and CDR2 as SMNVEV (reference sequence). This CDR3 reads CASSFGSQETQYF. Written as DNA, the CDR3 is TGTGCCAGCAGTTTTGGCAGCCAAGAGACCCAGTACTTC.

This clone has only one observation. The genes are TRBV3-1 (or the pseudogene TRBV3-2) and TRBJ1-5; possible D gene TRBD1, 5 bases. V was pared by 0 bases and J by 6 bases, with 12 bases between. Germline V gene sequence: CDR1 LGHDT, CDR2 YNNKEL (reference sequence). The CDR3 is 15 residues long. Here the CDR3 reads CASSQDKGSGQPQHF. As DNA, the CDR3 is TGTGCCAGCAGCCAAGACAAGGGGTCCGGTCAGCCCCAGCATTTT.

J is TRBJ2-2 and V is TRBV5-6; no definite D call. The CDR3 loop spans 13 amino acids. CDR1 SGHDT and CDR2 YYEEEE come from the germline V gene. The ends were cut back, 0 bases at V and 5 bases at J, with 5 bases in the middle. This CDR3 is CASSLGTTGELFF. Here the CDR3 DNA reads TGTGCCAGCAGCTTGGGTACTACCGGGGAGCTGTTTTTT.

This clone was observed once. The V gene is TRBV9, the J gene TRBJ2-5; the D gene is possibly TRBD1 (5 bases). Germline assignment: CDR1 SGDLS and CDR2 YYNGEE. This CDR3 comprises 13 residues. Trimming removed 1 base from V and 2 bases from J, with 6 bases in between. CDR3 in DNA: TGTGCCAGCAGCGTACGACAGCAAGAGACCCAGTACTTC. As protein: CASSVRQQETQYF.